Listed here are 17 T cell receptor beta chains from one sample, sequenced in a study of OX40 agonist ivuxolimab in advanced cancers. Libraries were prepared by immunoSEQ multiplex PCR; TCRdb keeps only in-frame clonotypes and omits some of them. This table has approximately 67,000 clones, 85% appearing once. This sample comprised CD4+ or CD8+ T cells sorted from blood, obtained in a trial of the OX40 agonist ivuxolimab. Receptors were obtained from an adult with an advanced solid tumor such as melanoma, head and neck, liver or kidney cancer.

The rearrangement uses TRBV28 and TRBJ1-2, with D perhaps matching TRBD1 (6 bases). From germline, CDR1 is MDHEN and CDR2 SYDVKM. This CDR3 is built from 14 residues. V lost 5 bases and J lost 5, with 15 bases in between. The CDR3, as DNA: TGTGCCAGCAGTGCCCAGGGGACTGCTTATGGCTACACCTTC. Its protein is CASSAQGTAYGYTF.

This chain uses TRBV28 with TRBJ1-3; perhaps TRBD1 as D (5 bases). Germline V gene sequence: CDR1 MDHEN, CDR2 SYDVKM. The CDR3 sequence is 14 residues long. The V end lost 5 bases, the J end lost 3 bases, and 11 bases lay between the germline ends. CDR3 loop: CASSRLGDGNTIYF. CDR3 sequence (DNA): TGTGCCAGCAGTCGGTTGGGGGATGGAAACACCATATATTTT.

The genes are TRBV2 and TRBJ1-1, with D unclear. The germline V gene encodes CDR1 SNHLY and CDR2 FYNNEI. V gave up 5 bases and J gave up 4 bases, with 14 bases separating them. CDR3 length: 14 residues. This chain's CDR3 is CASSMTNSGTEAFF. The CDR3 DNA reads as TGTGCCAGCAGTATGACAAACTCGGGCACTGAAGCTTTCTTT.

This chain connects TRBV6-5 to TRBJ1-2, with a possible D match to TRBD1 (5 bases). The V gene's germline CDR1 is MNHEY and CDR2 SVGAGI. Trimming cost V 6 bases and J 1 base, with 12 bases left between them. The CDR3 loop spans 14 amino acids. The DNA for the CDR3 is TGTGCCAGCAGGACCATGACAGTTAACTATGGCTACACCTTC. It is translated as CASRTMTVNYGYTF.

V gene TRBV11-2 combines with J gene TRBJ1-1, with a tentative D call TRBD1 (6 bases). Trimming pared 6 bases from V and 1 base from J, leaving 15 bases between. This CDR3 spans 15 amino acids. CDR1 is SGHAT and CDR2 is FQNNGV in the germline V gene. The CDR3 loop is CASRIRGLANTEAFF. CDR3 in DNA: TGTGCCAGCAGGATCAGGGGTCTTGCGAACACTGAAGCTTTCTTT.

CDR3 nucleotides: TGTGCCAGCAGTTCAACGATGGGCCTGACGGAAAAACTGTTTTTT. It translates to CASSSTMGLTEKLFF. The chain couples TRBV25-1 to TRBJ1-4; D unclear. The germline CDR1 and CDR2 sequences are MGHDK and SYGVNS. V shed 5 bases and J shed 8 bases, with 18 bases lying between them. The CDR3 consists of 15 residues. Supplemented by reference TRBV25-1 and TRBJ1-4, the full variable domain reads EADIYQTPRYLVIGTGKKITLECSQTMGHDKMYWYQQDPGMELHLIHYSYGVNSTEKGDLSSESTVSRIRTEHFPLTLESARPSHTSQYLCASSSTMGLTEKLFFGSGTQLSVL.

V usage is TRBV4-3 and J usage is TRBJ1-5; D ambiguous. CDR1 and CDR2 (germline): LGHNA, YSLEER. This CDR3 is 13 amino acids long. V lost 1 base to trimming and J lost 2 bases, with 3 bases between them. The CDR3 loop is CASSQGRNQPQHF. In DNA, the CDR3 is TGCGCCAGCAGCCAAGGGCGCAATCAGCCCCAGCATTTT.

The J gene is TRBJ2-6, the V gene TRBV14, with D possibly called TRBD1 or TRBD2 (5 bases each). V dropped 4 bases and J dropped 0 bases, with 10 bases sitting between them. Germline loops: CDR1 SGHDN, CDR2 FVKESK. This CDR3 has 16 residues. In nucleotides, the CDR3 is TGTGCCAGCAGCCCCCGGGGCGCCTCTGGGGCCAACGTCCTGACTTTC. Translated: CASSPRGASGANVLTF.

V gene TRBV6-6 combines with J gene TRBJ2-7; 12 bases align to TRBD2. The CDR3 consists of 15 residues. The V and J ends lost 2 bases and 4 bases, in that order; junction bases with no gene match: 3. Germline loops: CDR1 MNHNY, CDR2 SVGAGI (reference sequence). This CDR3 reads CASSYRLAGDYEQYF. DNA for the CDR3: TGTGCCAGCAGTTACAGACTAGCGGGAGATTACGAGCAGTACTTC.

J is TRBJ2-3 and V is TRBV6-6, with unresolved D. The CDR3 is 13 residues long. Looked up from germline, CDR1 is MNHNY and CDR2 is SVGAGI (reference sequence). V lost 0 bases to trimming and J lost 4 bases, with 5 bases between them. The CDR3 bases are TGTGCCAGCAGTTACTCCCGGGCAGATACGCAGTATTTT. Protein sequence: CASSYSRADTQYF.

This chain joins TRBV5-4 and TRBJ2-1, with 9 bases lining up with TRBD2. J was trimmed by 8 bases and V by 3 bases; bases with no gene match: 6. This CDR3 is built from 14 residues. Germline V CDR1 and CDR2: SGHNT, YYREEE (reference sequence). CDR3 in DNA: TGTGCCAGCAGCTCGACTAGCGGCAGGCATGAGCAGTTCTTC. Its translation: CASSSTSGRHEQFF.

This chain uses TRBV9 with TRBJ2-1; D remains ambiguous. CDR3 length: 15 residues. V shed 0 bases and J shed 2 bases, with 9 bases lying between them. The V gene's germline CDR1 is SGDLS and CDR2 YYNGEE. CDR3 loop: CASSVGGVAYNEQFF. The CDR3, as DNA: TGTGCCAGCAGCGTAGGTGGGGTCGCCTACAATGAGCAGTTCTTC.

The rearrangement links TRBV4-1 to TRBJ1-1, with TRBD1 as a possible D gene (5 bases). This CDR3 is built from 13 residues. CDR1 MGHRA and CDR2 YSYEKL come from the germline V gene. V lost 3 bases and J 5 bases, leaving 10 bases between the germline ends. CDR3 in DNA: TGCGCCAGCAGCCAGAGGGACGGGACTGAAGCTTTCTTT. Its protein product is CASSQRDGTEAFF.

There are many counts of this clone. In the same sample, other DNA sequences code for this CDR3. The rearrangement uses TRBV19 and TRBJ2-1; 10 bases fit TRBD2. V trimming: 5 bases; J trimming: 7 bases; junction bases outside the gene matches: 8. The germline V gene has CDR1 LNHDA and CDR2 SQIVND (reference sequence). This CDR3 has 15 amino acids. The CDR3 spells CASSLLAGAGNEQFF. CDR3 in DNA: TGTGCCAGTAGTTTGCTAGCGGGAGCGGGAAATGAGCAGTTCTTC.

The chain carries TRBV5-1 and TRBJ2-3; 8 bases align to TRBD2. Looked up from germline, CDR1 is SGHRS and CDR2 is YFSETQ. With 2 bases clipped from V and 0 bases from J, the junction kept 5 bases outside the gene matches. This CDR3 comprises 16 residues. In nucleotides, the CDR3 is TGCGCCAGCAGCTTACTAGCGGAGGGGAGCACAGATACGCAGTATTTT. Translation gives CASSLLAEGSTDTQYF. Using reference TRBV5-1 and TRBJ2-3 for the parts outside the CDR3, the full variable domain is KAGVTQTPRYLIKTRGQQVTLSCSPISGHRSVSWYQQTPGQGLQFLFEYFSETQRNKGNFPGRFSGRQFSNSRSEMNVSTLELGDSALYLCASSLLAEGSTDTQYFGPGTRLTVL.

V gene TRBV2 combines with J gene TRBJ2-3, with 8 bases matching TRBD2. This CDR3 is 16 amino acids long. V gave up 2 bases and J gave up 4 bases; unmatched junction bases: 8. Germline V gene sequence: CDR1 SNHLY, CDR2 FYNNEI. CDR3 region: CASSERGLVMPDTQYF. The CDR3 DNA follows: TGTGCCAGCAGTGAACGGGGACTAGTGATGCCAGATACGCAGTATTTT.

As to this clone: Other DNA sequences in this sample translate to the same CDR3. The chain couples TRBV5-4 to TRBJ2-5; D is ambiguous. The V end was cut by 1 base, the J end by 5 bases, with 6 bases between. CDR1 is SGHNT, CDR2 YYREEE, per germline (reference sequence). The CDR3 has 12 residues. The CDR3 reads CASSLPQETQYF. The CDR3 nucleotides read TGTGCCAGCAGCTTGCCGCAGGAGACCCAGTACTTC. Based on the CDR3 plus reference TRBV5-4 and TRBJ2-5, the full variable domain is ETGVTQSPTHLIKTRGQQVTLRCSSQSGHNTVSWYQQALGQGPQFIFQYYREEENGRGNFPPRFSGLQFPNYSSELNVNALELDDSALYLCASSLPQETQYFGPGTRLLVL.